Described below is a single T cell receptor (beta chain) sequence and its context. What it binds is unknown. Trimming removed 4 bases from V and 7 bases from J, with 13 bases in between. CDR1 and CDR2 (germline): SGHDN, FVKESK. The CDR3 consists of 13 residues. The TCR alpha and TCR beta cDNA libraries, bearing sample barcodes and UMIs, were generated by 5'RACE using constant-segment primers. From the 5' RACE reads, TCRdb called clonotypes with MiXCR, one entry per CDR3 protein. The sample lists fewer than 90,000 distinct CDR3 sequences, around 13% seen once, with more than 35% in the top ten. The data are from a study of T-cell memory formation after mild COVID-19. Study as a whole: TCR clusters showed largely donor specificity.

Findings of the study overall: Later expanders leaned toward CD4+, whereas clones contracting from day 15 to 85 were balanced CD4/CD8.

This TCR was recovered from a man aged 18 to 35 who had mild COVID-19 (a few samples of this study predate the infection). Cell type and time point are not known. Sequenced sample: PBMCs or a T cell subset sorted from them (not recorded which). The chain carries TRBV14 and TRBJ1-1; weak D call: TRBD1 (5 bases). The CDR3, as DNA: TGTGCCAGCAGCCCCGGGACGGAAAGTGAAGCTTTCTTT. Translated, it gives CASSPGTESEAFF.